The 28 T cell receptor beta chains listed next were all sequenced from one sample in a study of cytomegalovirus exposure and HLA in healthy donors. Primers for the PCR totalled 60 Vbeta and 13 Jbeta. Only in-frame clones appear in the TCRdb table, and some are missing; sequencing was by immunoSEQ multiplex PCR. The sample holds some 130,000 clones, roughly 80% seen once. Sequenced input: PBMCs. The origin of the receptors is a man between 25 and 39 years old in good health and CMV-seronegative.

This clone was detected many times. The gene calls are TRBV6-5 and TRBJ2-2, with TRBD2 matching 8 bases. J gave up 4 bases and V 2 bases, and 6 bases lay outside the gene matches. Germline loops: CDR1 MNHEY, CDR2 SVGAGI. This CDR3 comprises 16 residues. This CDR3 reads CASSYPSGSSTGELFF. CDR3 bases: TGTGCCAGCAGTTACCCGAGCGGGAGTTCCACCGGGGAGCTGTTTTTT.

V usage is TRBV15 and J usage is TRBJ1-5; 7 bases fit TRBD1. The CDR3 is 14 amino acids. Germline CDR1 reads LNHNV; CDR2 reads YYDKDF (reference sequence). The junction had 5 bases not matched to a gene; V was cut back by 5 bases and J by 4 bases. CDR3 sequence: CATSGYRGNQPQHF. The CDR3 region has the DNA TGTGCCACCAGCGGATACAGGGGTAATCAGCCCCAGCATTTT.

The CDR3 here is CASSDTGTANYGYTF. The CDR3 nucleotides are TGTGCCAGTAGTGACACCGGGACAGCTAACTATGGCTACACCTTC. This chain uses TRBV19 with TRBJ1-2; 7 nucleotides line up with TRBD1. The germline CDR1 and CDR2 sequences are LNHDA and SQIVND (reference sequence). The CDR3 is 15 amino acids. The trim removed 5 bases at V and 0 bases at J, leaving 6 bases unmatched.

The genes are TRBV10-3 and TRBJ1-2; D not certain. Germline V gene sequence: CDR1 ENHRY, CDR2 SYGVKD. The CDR3 length is 16 residues. V shed 0 bases and J shed 6 bases, with 17 bases lying between them. In nucleotides, the CDR3 is TGTGCCATCAGTGAGTCGAAGGGAGTGGATCTCCATGGCTACACCTTC. Amino acid sequence: CAISESKGVDLHGYTF.

V is TRBV6-1 and J is TRBJ2-5; 7 nucleotides agree with TRBD1. The trim removed 1 base at V and 5 bases at J, leaving 7 bases unmatched. Germline V CDR1 and CDR2: MNHNS, SASEGT. The CDR3 is 15 amino acids. CDR3 coding DNA: TGTGCCAGCAGTGAAGAGGGGGCAGGGTGGGAGACCCAGTACTTC. Protein sequence: CASSEEGAGWETQYF.

This chain uses TRBV9 with TRBJ2-2; tentative D call: TRBD1 (6 bases). V was trimmed by 0 bases and J by 3 bases, leaving 9 bases between them. Germline CDR1 and CDR2: SGDLS and YYNGEE. The CDR3 sequence is 15 residues long. Written as DNA, the CDR3 is TGTGCCAGCAGCGTAGGGGGGCGCGACACCGGGGAGCTGTTTTTT. Its protein product is CASSVGGRDTGELFF.

The chain carries TRBV30 and TRBJ2-2; D possibly corresponds to TRBD1 (6 bases). The CDR3 contains 14 residues. CDR1 and CDR2 from the germline V gene are GTSNPN and SVGIG (reference sequence). Trimming shortened V by 0 bases and J by 6 bases, and 11 bases separated the two germline ends. In nucleotides, the CDR3 is TGTGCCTGGAGTGTAATGGGGGCAGCCGGGGAGCTGTTTTTT. Its translation is CAWSVMGAAGELFF.

The chain is built from TRBV9 and TRBJ2-7; TRBD1 might be the D (7 bases). CDR3 size: 12 residues. CDR1 SGDLS and CDR2 YYNGEE come from the germline V gene. V was pared by 0 bases and J by 12 bases, with 13 bases between. In nucleotides, the CDR3 is TGTGCCAGCAGCGTAGGGGCGGGACAGCCGTACTTC. It translates to CASSVGAGQPYF.

This chain joins TRBV19 and TRBJ1-5; tentatively, D is TRBD1 (5 bases). The germline V gene encodes CDR1 LNHDA and CDR2 SQIVND (reference sequence). Trimming left V 7 bases short and J 0 bases short, with 13 bases between. The length of the CDR3 is 15 residues. The CDR3 nucleotides read TGTGCCAGTACCGAGACAGTGGATAGCAATCAGCCCCAGCATTTT. Protein: CASTETVDSNQPQHF. The full variable domain, in which reference TRBV19 and TRBJ1-5 provide the parts outside the CDR3, is DGGITQSPKYLFRKEGQNVTLSCEQNLNHDAMYWYRQDPGQGLRLIYYSQIVNDFQKGDIAEGYSVSREKKESFPLTVTSAQKNPTAFYLCASTETVDSNQPQHFGDGTRLSIL.

This clone came up once. V and J are TRBV6-1 and TRBJ2-2, with 9 bases that match TRBD2. The CDR3 has 15 residues. V lost 5 bases and J lost 6; bases outside the gene matches: 7. The germline gives CDR1 MNHNS, CDR2 SASEGT. The CDR3 is CASSILEREAGELFF. The CDR3 bases are TGTGCCAGCAGTATCCTTGAGCGGGAGGCCGGGGAGCTGTTTTTT.

In nucleotides, the CDR3 is TGTGCCAGCAGACCGGGACTCTACCAAGAGACCCAGTACTTC. Translating it yields CASRPGLYQETQYF. The V gene is TRBV7-9, the J gene TRBJ2-5; TRBD2 might be the D (6 bases). The CDR3 has 14 amino acids. Trimming took off 6 bases at V and 0 bases at J, with 11 bases between the two ends. The germline gives CDR1 SEHNR, CDR2 FQNEAQ (reference sequence).

J is TRBJ1-2 and V is TRBV27; D is unclear. With 0 bases removed from V and 8 bases from J, the gap between germline ends came to 7 bases. This CDR3 contains 12 residues. Germline V gene data show CDR1 as MNHEY and CDR2 as SMNVEV (reference sequence). CDR3 residues: CASSLSGRGYTF. The CDR3, as DNA: TGTGCCAGCAGTTTATCGGGGAGGGGCTACACCTTC.

The chain links TRBV5-1 to TRBJ2-7; TRBD1 aligns across 7 bases. Trimming took 1 base from V and 5 from J; bases not matched to a gene: 6. Germline V lookup: CDR1 SGHRS, CDR2 YFSETQ. The CDR3 spans 14 residues. CDR3 nucleotide sequence: TGCGCCAGCAGCTTGTCGATGACAGGGCACGAGCAGTACTTC. Translation: CASSLSMTGHEQYF.

The genes are TRBV6-4 and TRBJ1-2, with D tentatively TRBD1 (6 bases). The ends were cut back, 1 base at V and 0 bases at J, with 12 bases in the middle. Germline lookup yields CDR1 MRHNA and CDR2 SNTAGT. This CDR3 has 16 amino acids. The CDR3 DNA reads TGTGCCAGCAGTGACTGGAGACAGGAAGCTAACTATGGCTACACCTTC. This sequence encodes CASSDWRQEANYGYTF.

This rearrangement joins TRBV11-2 to TRBJ1-1, with D perhaps matching TRBD1 (6 bases). Germline V gene data show CDR1 as SGHAT and CDR2 as FQNNGV. Trimming shortened V by 5 bases and J by 11 bases, and 18 bases separated the two germline ends. This CDR3 has 13 amino acids. This CDR3 is CASSTQRGGTAFF. The DNA of the CDR3 is TGTGCCAGCAGCACCCAGAGGGGGGGGACGGCTTTCTTT.

The chain is built from TRBV6-5 and TRBJ2-1; D not resolved. This CDR3 region has 11 residues. Germline CDR1 reads MNHEY; CDR2 reads SVGAGI. The V end was cut by 7 bases, the J end by 4 bases, with 5 bases between. CDR3 amino acids: CASKRYNEQFF. CDR3 DNA sequence: TGTGCCAGCAAGAGGTACAATGAGCAGTTCTTC.

This rearrangement joins TRBV6-4 to TRBJ2-2, with D hard to call. Germline V gives CDR1 MRHNA, CDR2 SNTAGT. V was shortened by 2 bases and J by 1 base, with 8 bases between the two germline ends. The CDR3 spans 15 residues. CDR3 coding DNA: TGTGCCAGCAGTGACACCCGAGTGAACACCGGGGAGCTGTTTTTT. Translating it yields CASSDTRVNTGELFF.

The gene calls are TRBV5-4 and TRBJ2-5; 9 bases agree with TRBD2. CDR3 length: 15 amino acids. With 4 bases clipped from V and 2 bases from J, the junction kept 6 bases outside the gene matches. Germline CDR1 is SGHNT and CDR2 is YYREEE (reference sequence). CDR3 loop: CASSQASGEQETQYF. The CDR3 region has the DNA TGTGCCAGCAGCCAGGCTAGCGGGGAGCAAGAGACCCAGTACTTC. The entire variable domain, with the rest obtained from reference TRBV5-4 and TRBJ2-5, is as follows: ETGVTQSPTHLIKTRGQQVTLRCSSQSGHNTVSWYQQALGQGPQFIFQYYREEENGRGNFPPRFSGLQFPNYSSELNVNALELDDSALYLCASSQASGEQETQYFGPGTRLLVL.

The rearrangement links TRBV6-1 to TRBJ2-3, with 14 positions matching TRBD2. Germline V gene sequence: CDR1 MNHNS, CDR2 SASEGT. V was clipped by 4 bases and J by 3 bases; unmatched bases: 12. This CDR3 comprises 19 residues. CDR3 in DNA: TGTGCCAGCAGTGCAGGACTAGCGGGGGGCCTAGCTGGTACAGATACGCAGTATTTT. Protein sequence: CASSAGLAGGLAGTDTQYF.

The chain recombines TRBV19 with TRBJ2-1; D may be TRBD2 (6 bases). The CDR3 contains 15 residues. Trimming stripped 4 bases from V and 1 base from J, with 11 bases between. Germline values: CDR1 LNHDA, CDR2 SQIVND (reference sequence). As DNA, the CDR3 is TGTGCCAGTAGTAACCTAGCGCATTCCTACAATGAGCAGTTCTTC. Its translation: CASSNLAHSYNEQFF.

The rearrangement joins TRBV6-5 to TRBJ2-7; maybe TRBD2 (5 bases). Trimming removed 10 bases at V and 5 bases at J, with 21 bases between. This CDR3 is built from 14 residues. Looked up from germline, CDR1 is MNHEY and CDR2 is SVGAGI. CDR3 coding DNA: TGTGCCACGGCGCGGGCCCCTAACGTGGACGAGCAGTACTTC. Protein sequence: CATARAPNVDEQYF.

The chain uses TRBV30 and TRBJ2-7; tentatively, D is TRBD1 (5 bases). This CDR3 is built from 12 residues. Per the germline V gene, CDR1 is GTSNPN and CDR2 is SVGIG (reference sequence). V lost 4 bases and J 6 bases, leaving 13 bases between the germline ends. In nucleotides, the CDR3 is TGTGCCTGGAACCAGGGTAGGGGCGAGCAGTACTTC. Protein product: CAWNQGRGEQYF.

This clone was seen once. The V call is TRBV9, the J call TRBJ2-1; 10 nucleotides match TRBD2. Germline assignment: CDR1 SGDLS and CDR2 YYNGEE. The CDR3 consists of 15 residues. V lost 4 bases to trimming and J lost 4 bases; unmatched junction nucleotides: 5. In nucleotides, the CDR3 is TGTGCCAGCAGCCCCCGGACTAGCGGTTACAATGAGCAGTTCTTC. Encoded protein: CASSPRTSGYNEQFF. The whole variable domain, remainder taken from reference TRBV9 and TRBJ2-1, is DSGVTQTPKHLITATGQRVTLRCSPRSGDLSVYWYQQSLDQGLQFLIQYYNGEERAKGNILERFSAQQFPDLHSELNLSSLELGDSALYFCASSPRTSGYNEQFFGPGTRLTVL.

The chain employs TRBV9 and TRBJ2-2; D perhaps matches TRBD2 (6 bases). The CDR3 runs to 16 residues. With 3 bases removed from V and 0 bases from J, the gap between germline ends came to 12 bases. From germline, CDR1 is SGDLS and CDR2 YYNGEE. CDR3 in DNA: TGTGCCAGCAGCGCGCATAGCGGCGCGAACACCGGGGAGCTGTTTTTT. It is translated as CASSAHSGANTGELFF.

The chain employs TRBV28 and TRBJ2-1, with a tentative D call TRBD1 (7 bases). This CDR3 has 15 residues. The V end lost 8 bases, the J end lost 2 bases, and 16 bases lay between the germline ends. Germline values: CDR1 MDHEN, CDR2 SYDVKM. CDR3 bases: TGTGCCAGCTCCCGGGGCAGGGGGGCCTACAATGAGCAGTTCTTC. Protein product: CASSRGRGAYNEQFF.

CDR3 sequence reads: CASSYASADGNEKLFF. CDR3 sequence (DNA): TGTGCCAGCAGTTACGCGTCGGCGGATGGTAATGAAAAACTGTTTTTT. This rearrangement joins TRBV6-5 to TRBJ1-4, with unresolved D. V shed 2 bases and J shed 4 bases, with 14 bases lying between them. This CDR3 contains 16 residues. The germline V gene has CDR1 MNHEY and CDR2 SVGAGI.

V and J are TRBV5-6 and TRBJ2-7; D might be TRBD1 (6 bases). Germline CDR1 is SGHDT and CDR2 is YYEEEE. The CDR3 extends over 16 amino acids. Deletions cut 4 bases from V and 2 bases from J, with 19 bases between. DNA of the CDR3: TGTGCCAGCAGCCCGGCCGGGCCAGGGGCCCCCTACGAGCAGTACTTC. Its protein product is CASSPAGPGAPYEQYF.

The chain couples TRBV30 to TRBJ2-7; the match to TRBD1 covers 10 bases. V trimming: 7 bases; J trimming: 3 bases; junction bases outside the gene matches: 9. The V gene's germline CDR1 is GTSNPN and CDR2 SVGIG (reference sequence). The CDR3 contains 14 residues. Here the CDR3 reads CAFSGTGAYYEQYF. CDR3 sequence (DNA): TGTGCCTTCTCCGGGACAGGGGCATACTACGAGCAGTACTTC.